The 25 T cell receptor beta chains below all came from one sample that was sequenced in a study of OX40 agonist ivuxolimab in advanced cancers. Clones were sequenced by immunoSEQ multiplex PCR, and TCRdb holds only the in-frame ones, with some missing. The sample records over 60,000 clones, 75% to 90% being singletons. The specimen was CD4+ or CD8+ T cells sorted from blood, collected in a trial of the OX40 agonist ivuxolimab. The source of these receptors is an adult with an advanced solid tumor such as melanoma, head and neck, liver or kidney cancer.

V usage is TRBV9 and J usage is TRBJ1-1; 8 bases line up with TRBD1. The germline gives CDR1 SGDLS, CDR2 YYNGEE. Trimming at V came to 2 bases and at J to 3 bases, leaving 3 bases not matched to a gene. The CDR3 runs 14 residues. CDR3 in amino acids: CASSVGQVHTEAFF. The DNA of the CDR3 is TGTGCCAGCAGCGTGGGACAGGTCCACACTGAAGCTTTCTTT.

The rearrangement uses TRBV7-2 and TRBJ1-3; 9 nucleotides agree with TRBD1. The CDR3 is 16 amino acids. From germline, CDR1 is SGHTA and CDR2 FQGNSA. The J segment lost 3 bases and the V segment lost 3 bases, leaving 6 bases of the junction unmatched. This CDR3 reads CASSFGTGFGGNTIYF. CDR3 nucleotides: TGTGCCAGCAGCTTCGGGACAGGGTTTGGTGGAAACACCATATATTTT.

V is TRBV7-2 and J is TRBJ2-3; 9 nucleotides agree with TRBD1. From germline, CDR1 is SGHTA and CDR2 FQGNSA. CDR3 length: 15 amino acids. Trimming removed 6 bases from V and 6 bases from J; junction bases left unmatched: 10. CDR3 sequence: CASSSGTGSWDTQYF. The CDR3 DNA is TGTGCCAGCAGTTCCGGGACAGGGAGTTGGGATACGCAGTATTTT.

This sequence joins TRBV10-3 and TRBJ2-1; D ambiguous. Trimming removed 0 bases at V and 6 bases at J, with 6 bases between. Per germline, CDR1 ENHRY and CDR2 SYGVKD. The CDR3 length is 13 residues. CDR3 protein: CAISESKFNEQFF. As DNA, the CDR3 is TGTGCCATCAGTGAGTCTAAGTTCAATGAGCAGTTCTTC.

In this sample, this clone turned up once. The CDR3 loop reads CASKGYSNQPQHF. The CDR3 nucleotides are TGTGCCAGCAAGGGCTATAGCAATCAGCCCCAGCATTTT. The chain is built from TRBV6-1 and TRBJ1-5; no reliable D call. V lost 7 bases and J 0 bases, leaving 7 bases between the germline ends. This CDR3 contains 13 residues. CDR1 and CDR2 (germline): MNHNS, SASEGT.

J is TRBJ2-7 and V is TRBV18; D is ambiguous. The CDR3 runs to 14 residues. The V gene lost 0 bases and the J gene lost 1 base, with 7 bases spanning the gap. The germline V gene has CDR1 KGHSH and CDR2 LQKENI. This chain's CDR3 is CASSPPTGSYEQYF. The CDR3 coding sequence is TGTGCCAGCTCACCACCCACCGGGTCCTACGAGCAGTACTTC.

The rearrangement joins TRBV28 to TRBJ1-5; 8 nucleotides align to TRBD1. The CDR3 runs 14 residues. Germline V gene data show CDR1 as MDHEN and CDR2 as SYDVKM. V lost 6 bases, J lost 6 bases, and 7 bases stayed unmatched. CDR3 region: CASRPGGLGQPQHF. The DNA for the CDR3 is TGTGCCAGCAGACCAGGGGGCCTGGGTCAGCCCCAGCATTTT.

CDR3 coding DNA: TGTGCCAGCAGTAAACAGGTCTACGAGCAGTACTTC. Encoded protein: CASSKQVYEQYF. This chain links TRBV28 with TRBJ2-7; TRBD1 might be the D (5 bases). Germline CDR1 MDHEN, CDR2 SYDVKM. V shed 5 bases and J shed 3 bases, with 8 bases lying between them. CDR3 length: 12 amino acids.

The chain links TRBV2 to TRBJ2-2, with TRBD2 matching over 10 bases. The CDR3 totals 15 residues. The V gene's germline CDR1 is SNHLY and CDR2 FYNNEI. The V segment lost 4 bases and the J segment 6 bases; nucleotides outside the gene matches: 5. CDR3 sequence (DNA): TGTGCCAGCAGTGGAGCTAGCGGGGGCCCCGGGGAGCTGTTTTTT. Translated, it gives CASSGASGGPGELFF.

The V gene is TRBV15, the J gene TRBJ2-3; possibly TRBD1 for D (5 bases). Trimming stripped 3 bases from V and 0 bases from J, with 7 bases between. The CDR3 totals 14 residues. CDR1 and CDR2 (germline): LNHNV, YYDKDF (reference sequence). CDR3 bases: TGTGCCACCAGCAGGGCAGGGAGCACAGATACGCAGTATTTT. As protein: CATSRAGSTDTQYF. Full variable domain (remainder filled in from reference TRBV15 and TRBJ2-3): DAMVIQNPRYQVTQFGKPVTLSCSQTLNHNVMYWYQQKSSQAPKLLFHYYDKDFNNEADTPDNFQSRRPNTSFCFLDIRSPGLGDTAMYLCATSRAGSTDTQYFGPGTRLTVL.

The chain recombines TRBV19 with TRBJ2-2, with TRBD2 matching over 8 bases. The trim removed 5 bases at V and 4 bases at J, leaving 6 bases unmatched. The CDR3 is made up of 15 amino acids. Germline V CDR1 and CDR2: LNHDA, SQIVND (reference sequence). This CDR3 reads CASSRGGPGTGELFF. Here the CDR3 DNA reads TGTGCCAGTAGTCGGGGGGGGCCGGGCACCGGGGAGCTGTTTTTT.

In DNA form, the CDR3 reads TGTGCCAGCAGTCCGGGACAGGGGGCATCTGGAGAGCAGTACTTC. This gives the protein CASSPGQGASGEQYF. V usage is TRBV6-5 and J usage is TRBJ2-7; 12 nucleotides align to TRBD1. The ends lost 5 bases at V and 7 bases at J; junction bases unmatched: 9. The CDR3 contains 15 residues. In germline, CDR1 is MNHEY, CDR2 SVGAGI.

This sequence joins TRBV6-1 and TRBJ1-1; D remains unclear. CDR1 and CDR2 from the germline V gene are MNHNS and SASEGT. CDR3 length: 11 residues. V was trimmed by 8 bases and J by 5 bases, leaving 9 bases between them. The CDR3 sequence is CASQLRTEAFF. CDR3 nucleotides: TGTGCCAGCCAGTTGCGGACTGAAGCTTTCTTT.

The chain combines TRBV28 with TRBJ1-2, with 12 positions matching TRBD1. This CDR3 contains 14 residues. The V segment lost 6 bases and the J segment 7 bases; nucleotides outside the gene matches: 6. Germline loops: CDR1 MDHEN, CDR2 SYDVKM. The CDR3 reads CASRAGQGASGYTF. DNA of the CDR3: TGTGCCAGCAGGGCGGGACAGGGGGCCTCTGGCTACACCTTC.

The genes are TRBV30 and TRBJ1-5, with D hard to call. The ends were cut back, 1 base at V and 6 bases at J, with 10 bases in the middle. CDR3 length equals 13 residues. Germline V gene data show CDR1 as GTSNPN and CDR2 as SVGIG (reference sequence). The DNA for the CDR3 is TGTGCCTGGAGTGAAGGAGGGCTTCAGCCCCAGCATTTT. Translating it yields CAWSEGGLQPQHF.

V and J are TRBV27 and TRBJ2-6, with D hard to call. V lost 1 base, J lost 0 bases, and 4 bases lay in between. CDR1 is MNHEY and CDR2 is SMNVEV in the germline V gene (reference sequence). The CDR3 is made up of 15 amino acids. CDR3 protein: CASSLYFSGANVLTF. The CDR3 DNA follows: TGTGCCAGCAGTTTATACTTCTCTGGGGCCAACGTCCTGACTTTC. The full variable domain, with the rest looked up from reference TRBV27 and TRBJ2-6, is EAQVTQNPRYLITVTGKKLTVTCSQNMNHEYMSWYRQDPGLGLRQIYYSMNVEVTDKGDVPEGYKVSRKEKRNFPLILESPSPNQTSLYFCASSLYFSGANVLTFGAGSRLTVL.

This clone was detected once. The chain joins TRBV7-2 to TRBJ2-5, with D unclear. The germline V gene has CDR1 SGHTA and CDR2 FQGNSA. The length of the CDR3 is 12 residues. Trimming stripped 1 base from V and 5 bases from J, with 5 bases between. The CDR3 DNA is TGTGCCAGCAGCTTAGACTGGGAGACCCAGTACTTC. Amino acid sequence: CASSLDWETQYF. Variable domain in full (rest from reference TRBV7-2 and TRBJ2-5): GAGVSQSPSNKVTEKGKDVELRCDPISGHTALYWYRQSLGQGLEFLIYFQGNSAPDKSGLPSDRFSAERTGGSVSTLTIQRTQQEDSAVYLCASSLDWETQYFGPGTRLLVL.

CDR3 in amino acids: CASSEAGRTGRYEQYF. CDR3 sequence (DNA): TGTGCCAGCAGTGAAGCCGGACGGACAGGGAGATACGAGCAGTACTTC. V and J are TRBV6-1 and TRBJ2-7, with 8 bases aligning to TRBD1. The ends lost 0 bases at V and 4 bases at J; junction bases unmatched: 8. The CDR3 is 16 amino acids. Germline CDR1 is MNHNS and CDR2 is SASEGT.

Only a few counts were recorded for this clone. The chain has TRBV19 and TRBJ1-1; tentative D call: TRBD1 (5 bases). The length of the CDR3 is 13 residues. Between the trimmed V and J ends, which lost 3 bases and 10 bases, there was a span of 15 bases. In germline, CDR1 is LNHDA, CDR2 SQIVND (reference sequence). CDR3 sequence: CASSIGQGGRAFF. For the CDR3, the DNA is TGTGCCAGTAGTATCGGGCAGGGTGGACGAGCTTTCTTT. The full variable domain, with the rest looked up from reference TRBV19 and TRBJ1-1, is DGGITQSPKYLFRKEGQNVTLSCEQNLNHDAMYWYRQDPGQGLRLIYYSQIVNDFQKGDIAEGYSVSREKKESFPLTVTSAQKNPTAFYLCASSIGQGGRAFFGQGTRLTVV.

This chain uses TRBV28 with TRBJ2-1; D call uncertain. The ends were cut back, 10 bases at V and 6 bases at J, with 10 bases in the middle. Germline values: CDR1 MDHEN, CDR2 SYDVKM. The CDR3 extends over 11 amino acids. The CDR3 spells CATYITNEQFF. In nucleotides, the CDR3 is TGTGCCACCTATATTACCAATGAGCAGTTCTTC.

The CDR3 DNA is TGTGCCAGCAGTGAAGTGGATCAGGGTCTTGGCTACACCTTC. Protein: CASSEVDQGLGYTF. The rearrangement joins TRBV6-1 to TRBJ1-2, with D maybe TRBD1 (5 bases). Germline V gene data show CDR1 as MNHNS and CDR2 as SASEGT. Between the trimmed V and J ends, which lost 1 base and 7 bases, there was a span of 13 bases. The length of the CDR3 is 14 residues.

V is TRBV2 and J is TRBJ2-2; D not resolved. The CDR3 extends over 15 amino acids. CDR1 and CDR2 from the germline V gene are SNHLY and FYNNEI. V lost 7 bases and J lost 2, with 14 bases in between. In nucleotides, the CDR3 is TGTGCCAGCAACCTCGCCACCGCAAACACCGGGGAGCTGTTTTTT. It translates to CASNLATANTGELFF.

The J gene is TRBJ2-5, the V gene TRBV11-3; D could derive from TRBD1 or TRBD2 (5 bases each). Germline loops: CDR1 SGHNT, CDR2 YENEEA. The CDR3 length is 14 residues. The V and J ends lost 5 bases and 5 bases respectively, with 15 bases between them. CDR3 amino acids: CASSRGQGWETQYF. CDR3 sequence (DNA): TGTGCCAGCAGCCGGGGCCAGGGCTGGGAGACCCAGTACTTC. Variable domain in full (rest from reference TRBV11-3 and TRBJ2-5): EAGVVQSPRYKIIEKKQPVAFWCNPISGHNTLYWYLQNLGQGPELLIRYENEEAVDDSQLPKDRFSAERLKGVDSTLKIQPAELGDSAVYLCASSRGQGWETQYFGPGTRLLVL.

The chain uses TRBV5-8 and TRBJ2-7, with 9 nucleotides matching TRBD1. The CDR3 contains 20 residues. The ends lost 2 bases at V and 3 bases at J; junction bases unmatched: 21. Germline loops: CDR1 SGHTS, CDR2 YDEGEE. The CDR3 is CASSFHPGTGRPGMGYEQYF. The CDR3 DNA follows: TGTGCCAGCAGCTTCCACCCCGGGACAGGGCGCCCGGGTATGGGCTACGAGCAGTACTTC.

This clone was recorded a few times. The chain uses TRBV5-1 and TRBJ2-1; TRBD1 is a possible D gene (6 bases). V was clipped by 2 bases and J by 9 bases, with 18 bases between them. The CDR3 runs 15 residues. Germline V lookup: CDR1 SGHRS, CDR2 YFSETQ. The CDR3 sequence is CASSFRPTGELEQFF. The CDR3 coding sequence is TGCGCCAGCAGCTTCCGCCCGACAGGTGAACTTGAGCAGTTCTTC.